This TCR beta chain is drawn from a study of T cell changes during pregnancy in multiple sclerosis. This CDR3 region has 15 residues. Germline V lookup: CDR1 SNHLY, CDR2 FYNNEI. The V gene end was trimmed by 6 bases and the J gene end by 5 bases; junction bases not matched to a gene: 8. Libraries were prepared by immunoSEQ multiplex PCR; TCRdb keeps only in-frame clonotypes and omits some of them. Altogether around 96,000 clones are present, about 93% being singletons, with the ten largest covering over 1.5%. The sequenced sample was peripheral blood, obtained after pregnancy. The chain couples TRBV2 to TRBJ2-5, with 11 bases fitting TRBD1. The sequence came from a female donor in good health, enrolled as a control in a pregnancy study. The CDR3 DNA reads TGTGCCAGCAGCTTCCGGGACAGGGGGGTGGAGACCCAGTACTTC. Amino acid sequence: CASSFRDRGVETQYF.